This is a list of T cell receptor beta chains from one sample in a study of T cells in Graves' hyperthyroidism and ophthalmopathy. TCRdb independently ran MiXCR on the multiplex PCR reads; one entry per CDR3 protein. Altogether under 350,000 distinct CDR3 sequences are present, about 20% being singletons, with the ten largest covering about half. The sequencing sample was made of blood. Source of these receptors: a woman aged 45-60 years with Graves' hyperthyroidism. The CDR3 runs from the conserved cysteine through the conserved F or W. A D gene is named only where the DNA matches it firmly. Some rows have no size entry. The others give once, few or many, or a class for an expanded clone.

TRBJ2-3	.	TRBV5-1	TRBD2	TGCGCCAGCAGCTTGCTGCGACTAGCGGGAGTAGATACGCAGTATTTT	CASSLLRLAGVDTQYF
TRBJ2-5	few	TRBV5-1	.	TGCGCCAGCAGGGAGTACCAAGAGACCCAGTACTTC	CASREYQETQYF
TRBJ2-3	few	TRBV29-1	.	TGCAGCGTTGAAGATGTTATGTCATGGGGCTCGAACACAGATACGCAGTATTTT	CSVEDVMSWGSNTDTQYF
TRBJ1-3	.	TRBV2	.	TGTGCCAGCAGTGAAGAACGGCTCCCTGGAAACACCATATATTTT	CASSEERLPGNTIYF
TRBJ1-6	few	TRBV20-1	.	TGCAGTGCTAGGGGTAGGGGGGCAAATTCACCCCTCCACTTT	CSARGRGANSPLHF
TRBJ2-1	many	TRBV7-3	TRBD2	TGTGCCAGCAGCTTAATGGTGGGAGGGCCCGACAATGAGCAGTTCTTC	CASSLMVGGPDNEQFF
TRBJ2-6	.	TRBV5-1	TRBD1	TGCGCCAGCAGAACCGACCCGGGACAGGTAGATTCTGGGGCCAACGTCCTGACTTTC	CASRTDPGQVDSGANVLTF
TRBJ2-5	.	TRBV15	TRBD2	TGTGCCACCAGCAGAGTCGCCGGGGGGGCGGAGACCCAGTACTTC	CATSRVAGGAETQYF
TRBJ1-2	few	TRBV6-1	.	TGTGCCAGCAGTCCCCCCCCGGGAGGATCAAACGTCTACACCTTC	CASSPPPGGSNVYTF
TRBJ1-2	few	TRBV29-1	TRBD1	TGCAGCGTTGTGGGGACAGGGAATGCGGGCTACACCTTC	CSVVGTGNAGYTF
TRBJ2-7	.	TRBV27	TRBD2	TGTGCCAGCAGTTCCCCGGGGGGGCGCAGGGCCTACGAGCAGTACTTC	CASSSPGGRRAYEQYF
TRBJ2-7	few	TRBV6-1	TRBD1	TGTGCCAGCGGGTTGGACAGGGGAATACCCTACGAGCAGTACTTC	CASGLDRGIPYEQYF
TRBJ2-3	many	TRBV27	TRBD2	TGTGCCAGCAGTATAAATGGCGGGAGGGCCGGTAAAGATACGCAGTATTTT	CASSINGGRAGKDTQYF
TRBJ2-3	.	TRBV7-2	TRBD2	TGTGCCAGCAGCTTACAGGCTAGCGGGGTTGATACGCAGTATTTT	CASSLQASGVDTQYF
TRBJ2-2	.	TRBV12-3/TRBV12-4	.	TGTGCCAGCAGTGGGAATGGCGGGGAGCTGTTTTTT	CASSGNGGELFF
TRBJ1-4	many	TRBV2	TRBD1	TGTGCCAGCAGCCGGACAGGGGGCGGAGGTGAAAAACTGTTTTTT	CASSRTGGGGEKLFF
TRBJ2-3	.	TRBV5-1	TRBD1	TGCGCCAGCAGTTTCGGACAGGCCACAGATACGCAGTATTTT	CASSFGQATDTQYF
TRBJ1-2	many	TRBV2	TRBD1	TGTGCCAGCAGTCCCCGGACAGGAGAGGGGAGGGGCTACACCTTC	CASSPRTGEGRGYTF